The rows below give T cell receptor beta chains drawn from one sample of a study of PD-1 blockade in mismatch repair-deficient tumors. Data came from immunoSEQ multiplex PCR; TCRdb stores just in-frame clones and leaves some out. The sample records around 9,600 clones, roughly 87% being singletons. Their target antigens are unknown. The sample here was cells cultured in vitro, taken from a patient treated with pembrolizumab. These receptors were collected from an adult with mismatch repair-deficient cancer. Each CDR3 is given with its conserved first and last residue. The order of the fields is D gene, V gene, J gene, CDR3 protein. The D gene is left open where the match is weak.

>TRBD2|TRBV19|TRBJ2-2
CASRGGRAIGELFF
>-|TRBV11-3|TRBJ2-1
CASSLTQGTYNEQFF
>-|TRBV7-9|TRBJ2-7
CASSLGGGVYEQYF
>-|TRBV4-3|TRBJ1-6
CASSQLGSLHF
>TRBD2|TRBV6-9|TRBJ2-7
CASSYSTSGLYEQYF
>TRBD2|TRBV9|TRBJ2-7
CASSVASSGSIYEQYF
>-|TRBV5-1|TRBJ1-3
CASSEAHSGNTIYF
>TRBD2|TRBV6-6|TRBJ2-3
CASRETGTSKGYF
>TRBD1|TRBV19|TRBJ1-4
CASSFTGGSNEKLFF
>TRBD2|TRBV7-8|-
CASSFLAGYEQYF
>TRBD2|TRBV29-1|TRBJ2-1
CSARSSGRDEQFF
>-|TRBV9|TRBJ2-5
CASSFGQYQETQYF
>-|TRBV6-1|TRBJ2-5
CASSEGLQGGTETQYF
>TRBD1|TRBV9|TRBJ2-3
CASSDSRQGGQYF
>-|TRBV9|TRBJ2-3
CASSVGSADTQYF
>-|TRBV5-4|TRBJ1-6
CASSLPVGNSPLHF
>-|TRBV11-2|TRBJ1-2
CASSLAATPYGYTF
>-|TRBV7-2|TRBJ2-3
CASSGFTDTQYF
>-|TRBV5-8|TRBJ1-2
CASSSLLNYGYTF
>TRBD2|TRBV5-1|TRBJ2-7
CASSLDASGGLEQYF
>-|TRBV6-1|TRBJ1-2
CASSERQLGGYTF
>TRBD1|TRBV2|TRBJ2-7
CASRGQWSSYEQYF
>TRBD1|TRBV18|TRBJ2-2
CASSFGQGGTGELFF
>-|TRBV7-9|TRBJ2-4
CASSLRPIQAKNIQYF
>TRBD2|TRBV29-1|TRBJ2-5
CSVRGGPGETQYF
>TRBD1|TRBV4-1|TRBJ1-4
CASSQDLGRGVNEKLFF
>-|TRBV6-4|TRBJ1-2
CASSRHLGDGYTF
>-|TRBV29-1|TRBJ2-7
CSVKDSSTSYEQYF
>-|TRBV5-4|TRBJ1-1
CASSSIFKGTEAFF
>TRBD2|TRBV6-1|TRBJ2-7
CASSEARVGEGLAGRTKSYEQYF
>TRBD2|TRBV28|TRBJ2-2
CASSPPRGSGRFGTGELFF
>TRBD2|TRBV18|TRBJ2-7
CASSPAGGYEQYF
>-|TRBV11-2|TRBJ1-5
CASSLVSSNQPQHF
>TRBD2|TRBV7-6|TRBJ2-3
CASSLTGGPDTQYF
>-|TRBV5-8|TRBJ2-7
CASSFGSYEQYF
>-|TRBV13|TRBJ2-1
CASSLGPRTVDNEQFF
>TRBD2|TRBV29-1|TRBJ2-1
CSVETSGSYNEQFF
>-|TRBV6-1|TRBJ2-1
CASTGWDGNEQFF
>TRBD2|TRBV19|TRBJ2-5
CASRGGRAGSETQYF
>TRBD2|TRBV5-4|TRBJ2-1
CASSWTTSGRINEQFF
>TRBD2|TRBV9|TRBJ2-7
CASSAGTSGYEQYF
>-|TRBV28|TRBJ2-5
CASSSLGVGGIQETQYF
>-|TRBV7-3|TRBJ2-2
CASSRGTSSRTGELFF
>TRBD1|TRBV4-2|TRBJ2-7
CASSHGQGSGEQYF
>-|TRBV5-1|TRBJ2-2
CASSLEPRLDTGELFF
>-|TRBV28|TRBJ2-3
CASSLGGQGGDTQYF
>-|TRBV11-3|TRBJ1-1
CASSPSPSGAGVF
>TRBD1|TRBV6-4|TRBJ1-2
CASSEAAGGLYGYTF
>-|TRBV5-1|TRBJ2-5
CASSPSFGTVGQETQYF
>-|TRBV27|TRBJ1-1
CASRQLPQGEAFF
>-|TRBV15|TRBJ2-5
CATSRENFQETQYF
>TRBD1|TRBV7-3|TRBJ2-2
CASSRGQGSTGELFF
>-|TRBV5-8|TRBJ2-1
CASSLVGTYNEQFF
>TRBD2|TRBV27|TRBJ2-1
CASSSSGYNEQFF
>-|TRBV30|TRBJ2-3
CAWSRLEITDTQYF
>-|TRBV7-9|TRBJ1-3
CASSSTLGRRGNTIYF
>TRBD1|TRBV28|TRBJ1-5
CASSYRGVNQPQHF